This passage covers 27 T cell receptor beta chains from one sample sequenced in a study of early T cells in non-severe SARS-CoV-2 infection. TCRdb fed the 5' RACE reads into MiXCR, producing one record per CDR3 protein. This sample has 85,000 to 100,000 distinct CDR3 sequences; 9.5% to 11% occur once, and the top ten carry roughly 4.5%. This sample comprised whole blood, obtained at baseline. The origin of the receptors is an adult who was a healthcare worker with PCR-confirmed SARS-CoV-2 infection or an uninfected control (not recorded which).

The chain has TRBV10-3 and TRBJ2-7; 9 bases are shared with TRBD1. The V segment lost 2 bases and the J segment 2 bases; nucleotides outside the gene matches: 7. Germline assignment: CDR1 ENHRY and CDR2 SYGVKD. This CDR3 spans 16 amino acids. The CDR3 DNA sequence: TGTGCCATCAGTGAGCCGGGACAGGGAGGGACCTACGAGCAGTACTTC. Translating gives CAISEPGQGGTYEQYF.

This clonotype appeared a few times. This chain uses TRBV19 with TRBJ2-1; 12 positions match TRBD1. V shed 7 bases and J 8 bases; nucleotides not matched to a gene: 9. Germline CDR1 is LNHDA and CDR2 is SQIVND (reference sequence). The CDR3 totals 15 residues. As DNA, the CDR3 is TGTGCCAGTAAAACCGGGACAGGGGGCTTCGATGAGCAGTTCTTC. Protein product: CASKTGTGGFDEQFF.

This clonotype was counted ten times or more. The chain couples TRBV6-5 to TRBJ2-7, with TRBD1 matching over 8 bases. The CDR3 runs to 14 residues. V lost 6 bases, J lost 1 base, and 5 bases stayed unmatched. The germline V gene encodes CDR1 MNHEY and CDR2 SVGAGI. CDR3 protein: CASSQRTGSYEQYF. The DNA for the CDR3 is TGTGCCAGCAGCCAGCGGACAGGGTCCTACGAGCAGTACTTC.

As to this clonotype: One junction end does not reproduce the germline sequence, and a read error may be involved. The chain is built from TRBV30 and TRBJ2-1; 12 nucleotides align to TRBD2. Germline V gene lookup returns CDR1 GTSNPN and CDR2 SVGIG (reference sequence). This CDR3 contains 16 residues. The CDR3 protein is CAWSLYTSGRMNERFF. The CDR3 DNA is TGTGCCTGGAGTCTCTATACTAGCGGGAGGATGAATGAGCGGTTCTTC.

In this sample, this clonotype turned up many times. The chain joins TRBV29-1 to TRBJ1-2, with a possible D match to TRBD1 (6 bases). The CDR3 runs to 12 residues. The germline CDR1 and CDR2 sequences are SQVTM and ANQGSEA. The V gene lost 7 bases and the J gene lost 2 bases, with 11 bases spanning the gap. CDR3 sequence reads: CSAGGANYGYTF. The CDR3 DNA reads as TGCAGCGCTGGGGGGGCGAACTATGGCTACACCTTC.

This clonotype came up many times. The chain employs TRBV27 and TRBJ2-7, with D unresolved. Germline CDR1 MNHEY, CDR2 SMNVEV (reference sequence). The germline V and J ends were trimmed by 5 bases and 7 bases, with 12 bases remaining between them. The CDR3 consists of 12 residues. CDR3 coding DNA: TGTGCCAGCAGTCCCGCCTTCGGGGAGCAGTACTTC. Translation gives CASSPAFGEQYF.

CDR3 region: CASSTLAGDINTQYF. CDR3 in DNA: TGTGCCAGCAGCACTCTAGCGGGGGACATAAATACGCAGTATTTT. The chain carries TRBV11-3 and TRBJ2-3, with 10 bases identical to TRBD2. The CDR3 has 15 residues. Unmatched junction bases numbered 9, after V lost 5 bases and J lost 7 bases. Germline V gives CDR1 SGHNT, CDR2 YENEEA. Looking up the rest from reference TRBV11-3 and TRBJ2-3 gives the full variable domain: EAGVVQSPRYKIIEKKQPVAFWCNPISGHNTLYWYLQNLGQGPELLIRYENEEAVDDSQLPKDRFSAERLKGVDSTLKIQPAELGDSAVYLCASSTLAGDINTQYFGPGTRLTVL.

This clonotype was counted a few times. The rearrangement joins TRBV4-2 to TRBJ2-2; possible D gene TRBD2, 6 bases. Germline V gene sequence: CDR1 LGHNA, CDR2 YNFKEQ. CDR3 length: 15 amino acids. V lost 3 bases, J lost 5 bases, and 13 bases lay in between. The chain's CDR3 is CASSHPSRGTGELFF. CDR3 in DNA: TGTGCCAGCAGCCACCCATCCCGGGGGACCGGGGAGCTGTTTTTT.

V usage is TRBV12-5 and J usage is TRBJ2-3, with TRBD2 identical over 12 bases. Germline loops: CDR1 LGHNT, CDR2 FRNRAP. CDR3 length equals 16 residues. J gave up 2 bases and V 1 base, and 1 base lay outside the gene matches. In DNA form, the CDR3 reads TGTGCTAGTGGTTTGGGGACTAGCGGGATCACAGATACGCAGTATTTT. Its translation: CASGLGTSGITDTQYF.

This clonotype was detected only a few times. The chain is built from TRBV5-6 and TRBJ2-7; 10 nucleotides match TRBD1. Germline loops: CDR1 SGHDT, CDR2 YYEEEE. Germline trimming cut 2 bases from V and 6 bases from J; bases unmatched to any gene: 5. CDR3 length: 14 residues. CDR3 protein: CASSLLDRGGEQYF. CDR3 nucleotide sequence: TGTGCCAGCAGCTTACTGGACAGGGGGGGCGAGCAGTACTTC.

This clonotype was found a few times. V and J are TRBV30 and TRBJ2-3, with D unclear. The CDR3 covers 12 residues. The V gene's germline CDR1 is GTSNPN and CDR2 SVGIG (reference sequence). V shed 7 bases and J shed 6 bases, with 14 bases lying between them. In DNA, the CDR3 is TGTGCCTTATCAAAGGGAAGGGATACGCAGTATTTT. Translating gives CALSKGRDTQYF.

This chain links TRBV6-1 with TRBJ1-2; D is ambiguous. Trimming cost V 1 base and J 8 bases, with 8 bases left between them. The CDR3 loop spans 12 amino acids. The V gene's germline CDR1 is MNHNS and CDR2 SASEGT. The CDR3 DNA is TGTGCCAGCAGTGAAGGTGCTATGGGCTACACCTTC. This codes for CASSEGAMGYTF.

The genes are TRBV9 and TRBJ2-1, with unresolved D. Looked up from germline, CDR1 is SGDLS and CDR2 is YYNGEE. The CDR3 covers 11 residues. The V end lost 6 bases, the J end lost 3 bases, and 4 bases lay between the germline ends. Here the CDR3 reads CASTLYNEQFF. The CDR3, as DNA: TGTGCCAGCACTCTCTACAATGAGCAGTTCTTC.

The sample holds many counts of this clonotype. The chain employs TRBV9 and TRBJ1-4; D unclear. Germline CDR1 is SGDLS and CDR2 is YYNGEE. The CDR3 sequence is 16 residues long. Trimming took off 0 bases at V and 5 bases at J, with 14 bases between the two ends. As DNA, the CDR3 is TGTGCCAGCAGCGTAGGATCGACACGTACCAATGAAAAACTGTTTTTT. It specifies CASSVGSTRTNEKLFF.

This clonotype was counted only a few times. This chain uses TRBV5-1 with TRBJ2-1; 8 bases agree with TRBD1. The CDR3 contains 18 residues. Trimming took 3 bases from V and 6 from J; bases not matched to a gene: 17. The V gene's germline CDR1 is SGHRS and CDR2 YFSETQ. CDR3 amino acids: CASSWQPFGQGAPNEQFF. As DNA, the CDR3 is TGCGCCAGCAGCTGGCAACCCTTTGGACAGGGAGCTCCCAATGAGCAGTTCTTC.

This clonotype was counted between two and nine times. The chain joins TRBV2 to TRBJ1-1; the D is unclear. The CDR3 totals 14 residues. Germline V gene lookup returns CDR1 SNHLY and CDR2 FYNNEI. Trimming stripped 7 bases from V and 0 bases from J, with 12 bases between. The CDR3 is CASTLTLMNTEAFF. The CDR3 coding sequence is TGTGCCAGCACCCTGACACTGATGAACACTGAAGCTTTCTTT.

For the CDR3, the DNA is TGTGCCAGCAGATCCGGGACGGAAGAGACCCAGTACTTC. This sequence encodes CASRSGTEETQYF. The chain recombines TRBV5-4 with TRBJ2-5; possibly TRBD1 or TRBD2 for D (5 bases each). Germline V gives CDR1 SGHNT, CDR2 YYREEE (reference sequence). V dropped 5 bases and J dropped 3 bases, with 11 bases sitting between them. The CDR3 length is 13 residues. Filled out from reference TRBV5-4 and TRBJ2-5, the complete variable domain reads ETGVTQSPTHLIKTRGQQVTLRCSSQSGHNTVSWYQQALGQGPQFIFQYYREEENGRGNFPPRFSGLQFPNYSSELNVNALELDDSALYLCASRSGTEETQYFGPGTRLLVL.

The chain joins TRBV15 to TRBJ2-3, with TRBD2 matching over 7 bases. This CDR3 comprises 17 residues. Germline V gene lookup returns CDR1 LNHNV and CDR2 YYDKDF (reference sequence). Losses at the gene ends were 0 bases for V and 1 base for J; bases not matched to a gene: 7. The CDR3 DNA sequence: TGTGCCACCAGCAGAGATCGAAGCGGGGTTCGCACAGATACGCAGTATTTT. This sequence encodes CATSRDRSGVRTDTQYF.

This clonotype was found many times. The V gene is TRBV9, the J gene TRBJ2-3; D is unresolved. CDR3 length: 15 amino acids. Germline V gives CDR1 SGDLS, CDR2 YYNGEE. Trimming left V 0 bases short and J 2 bases short, with 10 bases between. This CDR3 is CASSVATIPTDTQYF. CDR3 bases: TGTGCCAGCAGCGTAGCAACTATTCCCACAGATACGCAGTATTTT.

The CDR3 nucleotides read TGCAGCGTTCGACCTGACCAGACTTCACCCCTCCACTTT. Encoded protein: CSVRPDQTSPLHF. This rearrangement joins TRBV29-1 to TRBJ1-6; D uncertain. This CDR3 is built from 13 residues. Germline CDR1 reads SQVTM; CDR2 reads ANQGSEA. V lost 5 bases and J 9 bases, leaving 14 bases between the germline ends. Using reference TRBV29-1 and TRBJ1-6 for the parts outside the CDR3, the full variable domain is SAVISQKPSRDICQRGTSLTIQCQVDSQVTMMFWYRQQPGQSLTLIATANQGSEATYESGFVIDKFPISRPNLTFSTLTVSNMSPEDSSIYLCSVRPDQTSPLHFGNGTRLTVT.

This clonotype was seen many times. The genes are TRBV30 and TRBJ2-1; 11 positions match TRBD2. Germline V lookup: CDR1 GTSNPN, CDR2 SVGIG (reference sequence). Trimming at V came to 3 bases and at J to 8 bases, leaving 9 bases not matched to a gene. This CDR3 has 15 amino acids. For the CDR3, the DNA is TGTGCCTGGAGGGTGAGTCTAGCGGGAGGCTATGAGCAGTTCTTC. As protein: CAWRVSLAGGYEQFF.

This clonotype was observed a few times. The genes are TRBV12-5 and TRBJ2-3; 7 bases agree with TRBD1. The CDR3 is 14 amino acids. The ends lost 7 bases at V and 2 bases at J; junction bases unmatched: 6. The germline V gene has CDR1 LGHNT and CDR2 FRNRAP. CDR3 DNA sequence: TGTGCTAGTGCTACCGGGACAGTCACAGATACGCAGTATTTT. This encodes CASATGTVTDTQYF.

The rearrangement uses TRBV4-3 and TRBJ2-7; D remains unclear. This CDR3 region has 15 residues. Germline-derived CDR1 and CDR2 are LGHNA and YSLEER. Trimming removed 3 bases at V and 7 bases at J, with 19 bases between. The CDR3 DNA sequence: TGCGCCAGCAGCCATCTCTTGGGCGGCCTGGGGGAGCAGTACTTC. Protein: CASSHLLGGLGEQYF.

The genes are TRBV6-6 and TRBJ1-1; D is possibly TRBD1 (5 bases). Trimming pared 7 bases from V and 0 bases from J, leaving 12 bases between. The CDR3 runs to 14 residues. The germline V gene has CDR1 MNHNY and CDR2 SVGAGI (reference sequence). The CDR3 nucleotides are TGTGCCAGCAAAGACAGCACGATGAACACTGAAGCTTTCTTT. This sequence encodes CASKDSTMNTEAFF.

The V call is TRBV7-9, the J call TRBJ2-7; a possible D gene is TRBD1 (6 bases). V was shortened by 2 bases and J by 6 bases, with 20 bases between the two germline ends. The CDR3 has 16 amino acids. Germline assignment: CDR1 SEHNR and CDR2 FQNEAQ (reference sequence). This CDR3 reads CASSLTQGISYGEQYF. In nucleotides, the CDR3 is TGTGCCAGCAGCTTAACGCAGGGGATTAGTTATGGCGAGCAGTACTTC.

Comments on this clonotype: Relative to the germline gene, one junction end is altered; a read error may explain this. The chain couples TRBV3-1 to TRBJ2-7; TRBD2 matches at 10 bases. The CDR3 length is 16 residues. From germline, CDR1 is LGHDT and CDR2 YNNKEL (reference sequence). CDR3 sequence: CVSSFRLAGAGYEQYF. The DNA for the CDR3 is TGTGTCAGCAGCTTTCGACTAGCGGGTGCAGGATACGAGCAGTACTTC.

This clonotype showed up just a few times. The V gene is TRBV20-1, the J gene TRBJ1-2; weak D call: TRBD1 (6 bases). The CDR3 runs to 16 residues. Germline loops: CDR1 DFQATT, CDR2 SNEGSKA (reference sequence). With 3 bases removed from V and 2 bases from J, the gap between germline ends came to 19 bases. The CDR3 here is CSASSFGAGANYGYTF. The CDR3 nucleotides read TGCAGTGCTAGTAGTTTTGGGGCAGGGGCAAACTATGGCTACACCTTC.